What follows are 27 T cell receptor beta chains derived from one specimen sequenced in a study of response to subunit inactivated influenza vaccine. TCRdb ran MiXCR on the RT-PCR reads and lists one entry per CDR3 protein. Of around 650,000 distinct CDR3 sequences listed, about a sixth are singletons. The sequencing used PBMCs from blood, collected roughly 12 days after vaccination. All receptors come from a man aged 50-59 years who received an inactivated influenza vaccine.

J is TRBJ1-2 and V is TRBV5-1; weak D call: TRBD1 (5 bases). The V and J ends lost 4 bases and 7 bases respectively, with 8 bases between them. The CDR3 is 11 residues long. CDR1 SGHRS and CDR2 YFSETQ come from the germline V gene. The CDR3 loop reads CASSDTGGYTF. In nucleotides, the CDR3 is TGCGCCAGCAGCGATACAGGTGGCTACACCTTC.

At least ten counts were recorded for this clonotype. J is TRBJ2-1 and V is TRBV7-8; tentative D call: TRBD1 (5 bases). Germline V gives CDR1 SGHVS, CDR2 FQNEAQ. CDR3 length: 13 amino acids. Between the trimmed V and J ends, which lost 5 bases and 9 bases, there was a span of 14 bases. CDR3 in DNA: TGTGCCAGCAGCGACAGATCCGAGACTGAGCAGTTCTTC. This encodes CASSDRSETEQFF.

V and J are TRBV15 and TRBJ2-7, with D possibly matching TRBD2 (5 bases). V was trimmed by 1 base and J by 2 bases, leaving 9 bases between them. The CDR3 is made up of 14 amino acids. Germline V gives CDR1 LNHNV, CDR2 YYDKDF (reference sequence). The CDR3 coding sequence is TGTGCCACCAGCAGAGGAGGGTCTACCTACGAGCAGTACTTC. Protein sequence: CATSRGGSTYEQYF. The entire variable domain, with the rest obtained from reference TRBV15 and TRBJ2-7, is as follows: DAMVIQNPRYQVTQFGKPVTLSCSQTLNHNVMYWYQQKSSQAPKLLFHYYDKDFNNEADTPDNFQSRRPNTSFCFLDIRSPGLGDTAMYLCATSRGGSTYEQYFGPGTRLTVT.

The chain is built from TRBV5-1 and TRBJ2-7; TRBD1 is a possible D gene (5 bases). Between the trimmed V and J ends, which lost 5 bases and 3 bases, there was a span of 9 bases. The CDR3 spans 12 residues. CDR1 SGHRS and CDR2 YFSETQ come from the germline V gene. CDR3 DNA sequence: TGCGCCAGCAGAATTGACAGCTACGAGCAGTACTTC. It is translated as CASRIDSYEQYF.

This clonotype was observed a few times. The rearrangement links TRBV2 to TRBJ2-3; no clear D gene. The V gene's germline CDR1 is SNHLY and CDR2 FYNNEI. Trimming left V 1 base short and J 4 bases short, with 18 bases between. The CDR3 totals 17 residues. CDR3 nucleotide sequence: TGTGCCAGCAGTGAAGTTTTTCAGGTCGAAGTCCCAGATACGCAGTATTTT. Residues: CASSEVFQVEVPDTQYF.

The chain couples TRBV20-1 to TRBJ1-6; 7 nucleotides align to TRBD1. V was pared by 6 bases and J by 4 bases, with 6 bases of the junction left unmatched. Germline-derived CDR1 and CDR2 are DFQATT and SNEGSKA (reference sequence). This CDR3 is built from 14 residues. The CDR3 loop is CSARTGQYNSPLHF. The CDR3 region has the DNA TGCAGTGCCCGAACGGGACAGTATAATTCACCCCTCCACTTT.

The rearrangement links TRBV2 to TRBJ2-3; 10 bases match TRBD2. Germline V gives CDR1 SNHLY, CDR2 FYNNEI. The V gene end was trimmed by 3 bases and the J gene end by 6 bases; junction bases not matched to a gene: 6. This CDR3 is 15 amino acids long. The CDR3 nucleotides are TGTGCCAGCAGTGACCTCGAGCGGGGGGGGGATACGCAGTATTTT. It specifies CASSDLERGGDTQYF.

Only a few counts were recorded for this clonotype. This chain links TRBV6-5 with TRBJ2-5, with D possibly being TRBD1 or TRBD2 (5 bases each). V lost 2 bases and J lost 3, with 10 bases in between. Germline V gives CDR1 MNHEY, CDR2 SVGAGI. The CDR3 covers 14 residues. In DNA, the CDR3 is TGTGCCAGCAGTTACCACGGGGCAGAAGAGACCCAGTACTTC. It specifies CASSYHGAEETQYF.

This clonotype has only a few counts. The CDR3 DNA follows: TGCGCCAGCAGCTTGGAAATATCCCTCTACAATGAGCAGTTCTTC. This gives the protein CASSLEISLYNEQFF. V gene TRBV5-1 combines with J gene TRBJ2-1; D unclear. Trimming cost V 0 bases and J 3 bases, with 10 bases left between them. There are 15 residues in the CDR3. Looked up from germline, CDR1 is SGHRS and CDR2 is YFSETQ.

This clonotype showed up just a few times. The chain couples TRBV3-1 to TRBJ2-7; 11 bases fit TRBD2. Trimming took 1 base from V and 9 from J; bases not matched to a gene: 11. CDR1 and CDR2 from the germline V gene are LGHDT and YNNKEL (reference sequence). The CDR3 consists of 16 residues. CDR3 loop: CASSQVVAGGAEAQYF. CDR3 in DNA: TGTGCCAGCAGCCAAGTGGTAGCGGGAGGGGCTGAGGCGCAGTACTTC.

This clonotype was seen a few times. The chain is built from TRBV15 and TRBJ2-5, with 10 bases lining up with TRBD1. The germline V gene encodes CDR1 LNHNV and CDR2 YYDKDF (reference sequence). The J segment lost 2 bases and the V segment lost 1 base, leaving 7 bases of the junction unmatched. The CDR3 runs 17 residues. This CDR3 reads CATSRGADRGAQETQYF. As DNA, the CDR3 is TGTGCCACCAGCAGAGGCGCGGACAGGGGGGCTCAAGAGACCCAGTACTTC.

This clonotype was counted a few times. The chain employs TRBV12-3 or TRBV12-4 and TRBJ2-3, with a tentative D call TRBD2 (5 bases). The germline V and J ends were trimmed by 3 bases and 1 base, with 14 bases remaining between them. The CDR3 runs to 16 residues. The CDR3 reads CASSLVGGGGTDTQYF. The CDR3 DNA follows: TGTGCCAGCAGTTTGGTGGGTGGAGGTGGCACAGATACGCAGTATTTT.

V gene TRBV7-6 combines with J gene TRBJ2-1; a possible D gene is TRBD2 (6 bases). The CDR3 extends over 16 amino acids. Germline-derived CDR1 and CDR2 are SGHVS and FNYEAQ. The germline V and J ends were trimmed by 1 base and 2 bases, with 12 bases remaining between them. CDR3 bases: TGTGCCAGCAGCTTAGTCGGAGGGATCCCCTACAATGAGCAGTTCTTC. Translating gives CASSLVGGIPYNEQFF.

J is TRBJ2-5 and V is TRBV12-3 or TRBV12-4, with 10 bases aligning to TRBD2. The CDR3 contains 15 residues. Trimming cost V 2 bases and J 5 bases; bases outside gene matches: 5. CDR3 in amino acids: CASSLSSGSSETQYF. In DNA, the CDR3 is TGTGCCAGCAGTTTATCTAGCGGGAGCTCGGAGACCCAGTACTTC.

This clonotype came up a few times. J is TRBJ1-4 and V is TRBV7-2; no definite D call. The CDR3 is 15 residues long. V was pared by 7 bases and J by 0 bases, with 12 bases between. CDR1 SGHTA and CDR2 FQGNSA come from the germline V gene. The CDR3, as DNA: TGTGCCAGCACCTGGGTTGGAACAACTAATGAAAAACTGTTTTTT. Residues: CASTWVGTTNEKLFF.

The CDR3 sequence is CASSLVGVLSGNEQFF. The CDR3 DNA is TGTGCCAGCAGCTTAGTTGGGGTTCTATCAGGGAATGAGCAGTTCTTC. V is TRBV7-2 and J is TRBJ2-1; D perhaps matches TRBD1 (5 bases). Germline CDR1 SGHTA, CDR2 FQGNSA. This CDR3 region has 16 residues. V was clipped by 1 base and J by 7 bases, with 17 bases between them. The full variable domain, its missing parts supplied by reference TRBV7-2 and TRBJ2-1, is GAGVSQSPSNKVTEKGKDVELRCDPISGHTALYWYRQSLGQGLEFLIYFQGNSAPDKSGLPSDRFSAERTGGSVSTLTIQRTQQEDSAVYLCASSLVGVLSGNEQFFGPGTRLTVL.

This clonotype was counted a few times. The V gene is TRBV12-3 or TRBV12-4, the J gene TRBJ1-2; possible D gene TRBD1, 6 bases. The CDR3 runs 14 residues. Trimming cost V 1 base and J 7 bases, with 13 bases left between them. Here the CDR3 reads CASSLGQGLAGYTF. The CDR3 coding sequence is TGTGCCAGCAGTTTAGGGCAGGGGCTGGCTGGCTACACCTTC.

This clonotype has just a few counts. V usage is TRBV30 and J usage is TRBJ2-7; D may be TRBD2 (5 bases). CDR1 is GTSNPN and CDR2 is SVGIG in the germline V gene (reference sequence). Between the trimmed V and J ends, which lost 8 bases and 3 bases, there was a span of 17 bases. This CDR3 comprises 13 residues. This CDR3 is CAGLGERHYEQYF. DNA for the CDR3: TGTGCCGGCCTGGGAGAGCGGCACTACGAGCAGTACTTC.

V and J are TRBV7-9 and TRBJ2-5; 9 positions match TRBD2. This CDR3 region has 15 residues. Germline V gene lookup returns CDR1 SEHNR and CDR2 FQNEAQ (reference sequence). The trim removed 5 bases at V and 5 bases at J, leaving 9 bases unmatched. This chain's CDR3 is CASSLHGGRDETQYF. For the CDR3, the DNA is TGTGCCAGCAGCCTCCATGGCGGGAGGGATGAGACCCAGTACTTC. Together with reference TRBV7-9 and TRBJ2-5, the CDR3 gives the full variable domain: DTGVSQNPRHKITKRGQNVTFRCDPISEHNRLYWYRQTLGQGPEFLTYFQNEAQLEKSRLLSDRFSAERPKGSFSTLEIQRTEQGDSAMYLCASSLHGGRDETQYFGPGTRLLVL.

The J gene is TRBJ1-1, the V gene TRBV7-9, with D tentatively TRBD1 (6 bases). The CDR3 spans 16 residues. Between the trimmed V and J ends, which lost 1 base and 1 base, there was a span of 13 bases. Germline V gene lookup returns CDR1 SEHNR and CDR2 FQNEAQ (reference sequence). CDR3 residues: CASSLGLGGSNTEAFF. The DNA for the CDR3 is TGTGCCAGCAGCTTAGGGTTGGGGGGCTCGAACACTGAAGCTTTCTTT.

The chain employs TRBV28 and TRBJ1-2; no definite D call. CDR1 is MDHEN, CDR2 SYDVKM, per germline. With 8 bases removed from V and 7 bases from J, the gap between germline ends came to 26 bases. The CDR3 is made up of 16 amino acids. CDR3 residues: CASQTNVPSGHRGYTF. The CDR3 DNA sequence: TGTGCCAGCCAAACAAATGTCCCTTCGGGCCACCGTGGCTACACCTTC.

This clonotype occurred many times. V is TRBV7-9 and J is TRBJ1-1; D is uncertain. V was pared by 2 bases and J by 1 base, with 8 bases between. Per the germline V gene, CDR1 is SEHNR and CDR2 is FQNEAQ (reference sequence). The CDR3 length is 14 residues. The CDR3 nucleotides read TGTGCCAGCAGCTTACTAACAGAGAACACTGAAGCTTTCTTT. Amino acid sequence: CASSLLTENTEAFF. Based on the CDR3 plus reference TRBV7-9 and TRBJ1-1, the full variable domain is DTGVSQNPRHKITKRGQNVTFRCDPISEHNRLYWYRQTLGQGPEFLTYFQNEAQLEKSRLLSDRFSAERPKGSFSTLEIQRTEQGDSAMYLCASSLLTENTEAFFGQGTRLTVV.

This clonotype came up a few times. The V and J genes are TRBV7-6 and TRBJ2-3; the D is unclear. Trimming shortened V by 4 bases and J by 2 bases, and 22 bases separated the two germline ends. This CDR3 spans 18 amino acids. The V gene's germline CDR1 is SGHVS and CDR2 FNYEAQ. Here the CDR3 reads CASSYAATAKQHTDTQYF. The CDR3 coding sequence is TGTGCCAGCAGCTACGCCGCGACCGCCAAGCAACACACAGATACGCAGTATTTT.

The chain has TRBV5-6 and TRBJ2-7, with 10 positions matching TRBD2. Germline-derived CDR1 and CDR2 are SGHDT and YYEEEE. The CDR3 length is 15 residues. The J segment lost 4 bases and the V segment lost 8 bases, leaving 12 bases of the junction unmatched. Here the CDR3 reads CASRRTSGRGYEQYF. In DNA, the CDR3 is TGTGCCAGTAGAAGGACTAGCGGACGTGGATACGAGCAGTACTTC.

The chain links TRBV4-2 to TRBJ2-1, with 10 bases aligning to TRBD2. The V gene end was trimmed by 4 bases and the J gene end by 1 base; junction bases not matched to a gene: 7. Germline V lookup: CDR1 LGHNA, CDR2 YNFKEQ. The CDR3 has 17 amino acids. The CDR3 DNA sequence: TGTGCCAGCAGCCGTGGGATAGCGGGAGGTTCCTACAATGAGCAGTTCTTC. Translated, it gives CASSRGIAGGSYNEQFF.

In DNA form, the CDR3 reads TGTGCCAGCAGCTTGGGACACGGAGTGGGTGAAGCTTTCTTT. It translates to CASSLGHGVGEAFF. The rearrangement joins TRBV5-6 to TRBJ1-1; D is unclear. Germline V gene lookup returns CDR1 SGHDT and CDR2 YYEEEE. The germline V and J ends were trimmed by 0 bases and 7 bases, with 13 bases remaining between them. This CDR3 has 14 residues. Supplemented by reference TRBV5-6 and TRBJ1-1, the full variable domain reads DAGVTQSPTHLIKTRGQQVTLRCSPKSGHDTVSWYQQALGQGPQFIFQYYEEEERQRGNFPDRFSGHQFPNYSSELNVNALLLGDSALYLCASSLGHGVGEAFFGQGTRLTVV.

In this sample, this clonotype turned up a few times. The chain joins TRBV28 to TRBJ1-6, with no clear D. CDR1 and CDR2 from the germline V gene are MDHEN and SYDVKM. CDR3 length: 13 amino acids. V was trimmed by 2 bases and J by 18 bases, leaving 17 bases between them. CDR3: CASSLSVQAYYHF. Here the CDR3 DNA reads TGTGCCAGCAGTTTAAGTGTGCAGGCCTACTACCACTTT.